Each of the 20 T cell receptor beta chains below was sequenced from the same sample in a study of blood T cell repertoires in COVID-19 (dated by TCRdb to 2020 to 2022). The library was made by the immunoSEQ multiplex PCR assay. This is the immuneACCESS table as TCRdb keeps it, with only in-frame sequences that have V and J called. A part of the clones is gone; compared with another copy, unresolved V genes explain less than half, and the rest is unexplained. This sample lists about 140,000 clones; about three quarters were detected once. Jointly, the top ten make up roughly 9% of the sample. Sequenced material: peripheral blood. The origin of the receptors is a woman in her fifties or sixties with active or convalescent COVID-19.

Only one count was recorded for this clone. This sequence joins TRBV7-2 and TRBJ2-7; maybe TRBD2 (5 bases). The V gene's germline CDR1 is SGHTA and CDR2 FQGNSA. V was pared by 4 bases and J by 4 bases, with 17 bases between. The CDR3 consists of 15 residues. The CDR3 spells CASSSSGGSRYEQYF. The CDR3 region has the DNA TGTGCCAGCAGCTCCTCGGGCGGGTCAAGGTACGAGCAGTACTTC.

The CDR3 region is CASSRLGGGRGYTF. The CDR3 coding sequence is TGTGCCAGCAGCCGTCTTGGGGGGGGGCGTGGCTACACCTTC. The chain is built from TRBV7-2 and TRBJ1-2; tentative D call: TRBD1 (6 bases). Germline values: CDR1 SGHTA, CDR2 FQGNSA. CDR3 length: 14 amino acids. V lost 5 bases and J lost 7, with 17 bases in between. The full variable domain, its missing parts supplied by reference TRBV7-2 and TRBJ1-2, is GAGVSQSPSNKVTEKGKDVELRCDPISGHTALYWYRQSLGQGLEFLIYFQGNSAPDKSGLPSDRFSAERTGGSVSTLTIQRTQQEDSAVYLCASSRLGGGRGYTFGSGTRLTVV.

This clone was seen a single time. The V call is TRBV7-2, the J call TRBJ2-1, with D unresolved. Germline-derived CDR1 and CDR2 are SGHTA and FQGNSA. The CDR3 is made up of 16 amino acids. Trimming stripped 5 bases from V and 6 bases from J, with 20 bases between. The DNA for the CDR3 is TGTGCCAGCAGCGATAATCCGGCTAGAAGGTTCAATGAGCAGTTCTTC. It is translated as CASSDNPARRFNEQFF.

This CDR3 is CASSTIRTLRDTEAFF. The CDR3, as DNA: TGTGCCAGCAGCACAATCCGGACTTTGAGGGACACTGAAGCTTTCTTT. V usage is TRBV6-6 and J usage is TRBJ1-1; D unclear. Germline V gives CDR1 MNHNY, CDR2 SVGAGI (reference sequence). V was trimmed by 6 bases and J by 3 bases, leaving 20 bases between them. This CDR3 has 16 amino acids.

This clone showed up many times. This rearrangement joins TRBV19 to TRBJ1-5; tentatively, D is TRBD1 (5 bases). Germline lookup yields CDR1 LNHDA and CDR2 SQIVND (reference sequence). Trimming stripped 4 bases from V and 2 bases from J, with 9 bases between. The length of the CDR3 is 14 residues. This CDR3 is CASSSVGGNQPQHF. The CDR3 nucleotides read TGTGCCAGTAGTAGTGTAGGGGGCAATCAGCCCCAGCATTTT.

On this clone itself: One end of the junction is discordant with germline, which a read error may explain. The V call is TRBV6-5, the J call TRBJ1-2; weak D call: TRBD1 (5 bases). CDR3 length: 12 amino acids. Germline CDR1 reads MNHEY; CDR2 reads SVGAGI. The CDR3 here is CASSQTASELAF. CDR3 DNA: TGTGCCAGCAGCCAGACAGCCTCGGAGTTGGCCTTC.

The CDR3 bases are TGTGCCAGCAGCTACCGGACAGTAAGTCTTTACGAGCAGTACTTC. This codes for CASSYRTVSLYEQYF. V usage is TRBV7-2 and J usage is TRBJ2-7; a possible D gene is TRBD1 (6 bases). V gave up 4 bases and J gave up 4 bases, with 17 bases separating them. Germline loops: CDR1 SGHTA, CDR2 FQGNSA. The CDR3 runs to 15 residues. The variable domain in full, completed from reference TRBV7-2 and TRBJ2-7, reads GAGVSQSPSNKVTEKGKDVELRCDPISGHTALYWYRQSLGQGLEFLIYFQGNSAPDKSGLPSDRFSAERTGGSVSTLTIQRTQQEDSAVYLCASSYRTVSLYEQYFGPGTRLTVT.

This clone was observed a handful of times. In DNA, the CDR3 is TGTGCCAGCAGTTTAGGGGGGGCGCGAAATTCACCCCTCCACTTT. As protein: CASSLGGARNSPLHF. This sequence joins TRBV28 and TRBJ1-6, with TRBD1 as a possible D gene (6 bases). The V gene's germline CDR1 is MDHEN and CDR2 SYDVKM. The length of the CDR3 is 15 residues. Trimming left V 2 bases short and J 7 bases short, with 12 bases between.

This chain links TRBV6-1 with TRBJ1-2, with 8 bases lining up with TRBD1. The CDR3 is 15 residues long. The trim removed 0 bases at V and 3 bases at J, leaving 3 bases unmatched. Germline V gives CDR1 MNHNS, CDR2 SASEGT. CDR3 in DNA: TGTGCCAGCAGTGAAGCGGGACAGGCTGACTATGGCTACACCTTC. Translating it yields CASSEAGQADYGYTF.

The rearrangement links TRBV6-4 to TRBJ2-7; 8 bases map to TRBD2. From germline, CDR1 is MRHNA and CDR2 SNTAGT. This CDR3 comprises 15 residues. The ends lost 7 bases at V and 0 bases at J; junction bases unmatched: 8. The CDR3: CASISPREGSYEQYF. DNA for the CDR3: TGTGCCAGCATCTCCCCCCGGGAGGGCTCCTACGAGCAGTACTTC.

This clone was seen more than once but under ten times. The chain recombines TRBV7-2 with TRBJ2-5, with TRBD1 identical over 7 bases. The CDR3 has 16 amino acids. CDR1 and CDR2 from the germline V gene are SGHTA and FQGNSA. V lost 2 bases to trimming and J lost 1 base; unmatched junction nucleotides: 7. The CDR3 coding sequence is TGTGCCAGCAGCTTACTGCCAGGGGGTTCCCAAGAGACCCAGTACTTC. Translating gives CASSLLPGGSQETQYF.

The CDR3 loop reads CASSLGVGGLETQYF. The CDR3 DNA reads TGCGCCAGCAGCTTGGGGGTAGGAGGGCTAGAGACCCAGTACTTC. The chain links TRBV5-1 to TRBJ2-5, with D possibly TRBD2 on 6 matching bases. This CDR3 contains 15 residues. Germline V lookup: CDR1 SGHRS, CDR2 YFSETQ. The V gene lost 0 bases and the J gene lost 4 bases, with 13 bases spanning the gap.

The V gene is TRBV7-2, the J gene TRBJ2-7; no clear D. The V end lost 8 bases, the J end lost 0 bases, and 11 bases lay between the germline ends. Germline CDR1 and CDR2: SGHTA and FQGNSA. The CDR3 consists of 13 residues. The CDR3: CASASRSSYEQYF. CDR3 in DNA: TGTGCCAGCGCATCGCGGAGCTCCTACGAGCAGTACTTC.

The chain carries TRBV5-1 and TRBJ2-7; TRBD2 matches 7 bases. This CDR3 comprises 15 residues. Losses at the gene ends were 3 bases for V and 1 base for J; bases not matched to a gene: 7. CDR1 SGHRS and CDR2 YFSETQ come from the germline V gene. The CDR3: CASSSSGDRSYEQYF. In DNA, the CDR3 is TGCGCCAGCAGCTCGAGCGGGGATAGATCCTACGAGCAGTACTTC.

The gene calls are TRBV2 and TRBJ2-1, with 9 positions matching TRBD2. CDR1 is SNHLY and CDR2 is FYNNEI in the germline V gene. The CDR3 is 14 amino acids. Unmatched junction bases numbered 3, after V lost 6 bases and J lost 3 bases. The CDR3 reads CASRGTSSYNEQFF. The CDR3 coding sequence is TGTGCCAGCAGGGGGACTAGCAGCTACAATGAGCAGTTCTTC.

The chain links TRBV5-6 to TRBJ1-1; no definite D call. The germline gives CDR1 SGHDT, CDR2 YYEEEE. The CDR3 runs 13 residues. Trimming left V 0 bases short and J 3 bases short, with 6 bases between. CDR3 DNA sequence: TGTGCCAGCAGCTTGGGTTCGTACACTGAAGCTTTCTTT. Protein sequence: CASSLGSYTEAFF.

This chain links TRBV4-3 with TRBJ2-2; D is perhaps TRBD1 (5 bases). From germline, CDR1 is LGHNA and CDR2 YSLEER. The CDR3 is made up of 16 amino acids. Trimming cost V 2 bases and J 4 bases, with 14 bases left between them. The CDR3: CASSQRGTQFTGELFF. Written as DNA, the CDR3 is TGCGCCAGCAGCCAAAGGGGAACCCAGTTCACCGGGGAGCTGTTTTTT.

This clone has just a few counts. The V gene is TRBV4-2, the J gene TRBJ1-6; TRBD1 matches 11 bases. There are 17 residues in the CDR3. J was trimmed by 2 bases and V by 4 bases; bases with no gene match: 4. The germline V gene encodes CDR1 LGHNA and CDR2 YNFKEQ. The CDR3 DNA reads TGTGCCAGCAGCCCAGTGGGACAGGGGGCCTATAATTCACCCCTCCACTTT. Amino acid sequence: CASSPVGQGAYNSPLHF.

The chain joins TRBV2 to TRBJ2-1, with TRBD2 identical over 8 bases. Trimming cost V 11 bases and J 4 bases; bases outside gene matches: 4. The CDR3 contains 12 residues. Germline V gives CDR1 SNHLY, CDR2 FYNNEI. The CDR3 DNA follows: TGTGCCGGGGGACTAGAGTACAATGAGCAGTTCTTC. Its translation: CAGGLEYNEQFF.

This clone was seen ten or more times. The chain carries TRBV7-2 and TRBJ1-5; 9 bases fit TRBD1. This CDR3 is built from 15 residues. Germline V CDR1 and CDR2: SGHTA, FQGNSA. Germline trimming cut 5 bases from V and 7 bases from J; bases unmatched to any gene: 9. CDR3 coding DNA: TGTGCCAGCAGCCCCCGAACAGGGGGCCGGCAGCCCCAGCATTTT. Encoded protein: CASSPRTGGRQPQHF.